One T cell receptor (beta chain) is described in this entry. This clonotype was recorded many times. Its antigen is still unknown. No base quality information exists; no much larger clone differs at one position. This record belongs to a study of human T cells and chemical hapten exposure (TCRdb year 2021). With regard to the full study: For sensitization, 2% DPC in acetone was applied to a 2 cm by 2 cm area of upper inner arm skin. Throughout the study period of roughly 24 weeks, patients also received therapeutic DPC doses to the scalp every week. Patch tests used Finn chambers with 0.01% DPC on the upper back, scored after 6 days by International Contact Dermatitis Research Group standards. Alopecia areata with under or over 50% scalp involvement, alopecia totalis and alopecia universalis were represented in the patient cohort, which was mostly female. The libraries were sequenced as a pool, and the TCR yield per sample differed mostly because of small variations in library volumes within the pool. The study tracked peripheral blood TCR repertoire changes in vivo during primary and secondary sensitization to the hapten diphenylcyclopropenone (DPC) in alopecia patients. Patient blood was sampled pre-sensitization (week 0) and at 2, 6 and about 24 weeks after DPC sensitization. About 30 alopecia patients provided blood for TCR sequencing at one to four time points (pre-sensitization, 2, 6 and 24 weeks).

The CDR3 sequence holds 14 residues, the cysteine and phenylalanine included. The entry retains the CDR3 DNA only, 42 bases that are in frame from base 1. From the germline V gene, CDR1 is SGHTA and CDR2 is FQGNSA. The V and J ends are trimmed by 5 bases and 1 base, leaving 12 bases between them. The time point label for this specimen denotes: patch test 1, 2 weeks after DPC sensitization. The treatment or condition label here, explained by the study, means: therapeutic diphenylcyclopropenone sensitization with weekly scalp DPC. At every patch-test visit, the blood draw took place before the patch test was put on. Eligible patients were aged 18 to 70, diagnosed with alopecia, deemed suitable for DPC therapy, and excluded if pregnant. Total RNA was isolated from unfractionated whole blood collected in Tempus Blood RNA tubes. Library generation was performed with RACE. The reads were generated on a NextSeq 500. During library preparation, unique molecular identifiers were attached to individual cDNA molecules so that TCRs could be counted in a quantitative, reproducible way. Each blood RNA sample was used to sequence both TCR alpha and TCR beta chains. Concerning the study's data processing: The median number of TCRs per sample was over 95,000, ranging from 23,224 to 690,600. V, J and CDR3 annotation of the TCR reads was performed with the Decombinator software suite. For PS versus PT1 abundance plots, all samples were subsampled to the same number of TCRs (28,000). Expanded TCRs were defined as absent before sensitization and observed at least eight times at the 2-week time point. TCRdb ran its own pipeline on the public reads, namely fastp trimming at Q25 and MiXCR clone calling, and kept in-frame beta chains. Each entry merges the rows of one CDR3 protein and shows their most common DNA and genes. The V and J calls were not made by the authors but by TCRdb's processing. The sample yields tens of thousands of distinct CDR3 sequences; 9.8% were counted once. More than 2.5% of the sample is taken by the ten largest.

Results and caveats for the whole study, not just this receptor: The number of TCRs above 1 in 1000 frequency did not change with DPC sensitization; there was no evidence of global repertoire structure alterations. Because every patient had alopecia, a presumed autoimmune disease, the patients' immune response might differ from that of healthy individuals. Repeated subsampling changed both the strength of the expansion versus patch-test correlation and the threshold at which the correlation became significant. Significantly more large CDR3 similarity clusters were formed by expanded TCRs than by pre-sensitization or healthy control sets, consistent with antigen-driven responses. Patch test score correlated positively with the number of PT1 expanded TCRs, reaching significance at thresholds 8, 16 and 32 but not at 4.

Sequenced here: whole blood, sampled in connection with sensitization to the hapten diphenylcyclopropenone (DPC). This chain joins TRBV7-2 to TRBJ2-7; TRBD1 is perhaps the D gene, given 5 matching bases. The TCR sequence derives from a woman in her forties with alopecia areata. Some clones in this sample may be carry-over from other donors' samples. The CDR3 in this case is CASSPAGFSYEQYF. Here is the DNA: TGTGCCAGCAGCCCCGCAGGGTTTTCCTACGAGCAGTACTTC.